Listed here are 10 T cell receptor beta chains from one sample, sequenced in a study of blood T cell repertoires in COVID-19. Assay used: immunoSEQ multiplex PCR; TCRdb lists only in-frame clones, some missing. Among approximately 100,000 clones listed, roughly 92% were seen once. The sequenced sample was peripheral blood. These receptors were taken from a man in his fifties or sixties with active COVID-19.

As DNA, the CDR3 is TGCGCCAGCAGCTGGCGAGAGGCTAATGAAAAACTGTTTTTT. Its protein product is CASSWREANEKLFF. The rearrangement joins TRBV5-1 to TRBJ1-4; D unclear. The V and J ends lost 3 bases and 3 bases respectively, with 9 bases between them. This CDR3 is 14 amino acids long. Looked up from germline, CDR1 is SGHRS and CDR2 is YFSETQ.

This chain uses TRBV30 with TRBJ1-1, with a weak D call TRBD1 (6 bases). V was shortened by 1 base and J by 5 bases, with 17 bases between the two germline ends. Germline lookup yields CDR1 GTSNPN and CDR2 SVGIG (reference sequence). The CDR3 is 15 residues long. DNA for the CDR3: TGTGCCTGGAGTGAGGGGGTTCGGGGGGCGACTGAAGCTTTCTTT. This gives the protein CAWSEGVRGATEAFF.

The chain combines TRBV6-5 with TRBJ2-1; D possibly corresponds to TRBD2 (6 bases). Germline V gene lookup returns CDR1 MNHEY and CDR2 SVGAGI. This CDR3 region has 15 residues. With 6 bases removed from V and 0 bases from J, the gap between germline ends came to 12 bases. CDR3 DNA: TGTGCCAGCAGCGACCCGGACTACTCCTACAATGAGCAGTTCTTC. Its protein product is CASSDPDYSYNEQFF.

This chain uses TRBV19 with TRBJ2-3, with 11 positions matching TRBD1. The germline V gene has CDR1 LNHDA and CDR2 SQIVND (reference sequence). With V trimmed by 10 bases and J by 4 bases, 7 bases remained unmatched. The CDR3 has 14 residues. The CDR3 DNA follows: TGTGCCACTCGGGACAGGGGGACATCAGATACGCAGTATTTT. It is translated as CATRDRGTSDTQYF.

The V call is TRBV28, the J call TRBJ2-2; D might be TRBD2 (5 bases). This CDR3 has 13 amino acids. Trimming took off 6 bases at V and 8 bases at J, with 13 bases between the two ends. Germline V lookup: CDR1 MDHEN, CDR2 SYDVKM. This CDR3 reads CASSRTFFGELFF. In nucleotides, the CDR3 is TGTGCCAGCAGCCGGACTTTCTTTGGGGAGCTGTTTTTT.

The V call is TRBV2, the J call TRBJ2-1; D possibly corresponds to TRBD2 (5 bases). Germline CDR1 is SNHLY and CDR2 is FYNNEI. V shed 5 bases and J shed 0 bases, with 11 bases lying between them. The CDR3 loop spans 15 amino acids. The CDR3 spells CASSSSGSSYNEQFF. The CDR3, as DNA: TGTGCCAGCAGTTCGTCGGGGAGCTCCTACAATGAGCAGTTCTTC.

This chain joins TRBV20-1 and TRBJ2-1; D is unresolved. The CDR3 contains 13 residues. The V end lost 3 bases, the J end lost 0 bases, and 6 bases lay between the germline ends. Germline CDR1 DFQATT, CDR2 SNEGSKA (reference sequence). CDR3 in DNA: TGCAGTGCTAGTAAGAGCTCCTACAATGAGCAGTTCTTC. Its protein product is CSASKSSYNEQFF.

The table lists this clone with a count of one. The CDR3, as DNA: TGTGCCAGCAGCGTAGGGGGAAATTCACCCCTCCACTTT. This encodes CASSVGGNSPLHF. This sequence joins TRBV25-1 and TRBJ1-6; D possibly corresponds to TRBD1 (6 bases). Germline values: CDR1 MGHDK, CDR2 SYGVNS. V gave up 6 bases and J gave up 7 bases, with 10 bases separating them. The CDR3 is made up of 13 amino acids.

This chain links TRBV28 with TRBJ1-4; D is unresolved. The CDR3 has 11 amino acids. Germline values: CDR1 MDHEN, CDR2 SYDVKM. Trimming shortened V by 5 bases and J by 8 bases, and 6 bases separated the two germline ends. CDR3 coding DNA: TGTGCCAGCAGTGTTGGCGAAAAACTGTTTTTT. Protein: CASSVGEKLFF.

This clone has only a few counts. The chain has TRBV7-9 and TRBJ2-7; maybe TRBD2 (5 bases). Germline V gene sequence: CDR1 SEHNR, CDR2 FQNEAQ (reference sequence). The V gene lost 7 bases and the J gene lost 4 bases, with 11 bases spanning the gap. The CDR3 sequence is 12 residues long. The CDR3 is CASTLRGYEQYF. In DNA form, the CDR3 reads TGTGCCAGCACTTTACGGGGTTACGAGCAGTACTTC.